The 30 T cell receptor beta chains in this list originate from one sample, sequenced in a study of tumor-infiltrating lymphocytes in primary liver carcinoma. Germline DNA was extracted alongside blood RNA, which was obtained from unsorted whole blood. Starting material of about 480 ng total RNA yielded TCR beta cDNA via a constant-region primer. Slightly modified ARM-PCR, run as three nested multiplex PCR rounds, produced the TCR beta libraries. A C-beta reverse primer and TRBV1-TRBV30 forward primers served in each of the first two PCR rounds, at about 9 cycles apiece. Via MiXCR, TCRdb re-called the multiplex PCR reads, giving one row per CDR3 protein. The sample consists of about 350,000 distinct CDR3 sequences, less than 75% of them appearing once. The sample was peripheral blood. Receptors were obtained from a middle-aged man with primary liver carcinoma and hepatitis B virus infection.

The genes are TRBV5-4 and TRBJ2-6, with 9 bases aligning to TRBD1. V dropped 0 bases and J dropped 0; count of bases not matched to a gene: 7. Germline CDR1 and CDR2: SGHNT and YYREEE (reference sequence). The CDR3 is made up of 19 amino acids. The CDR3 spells CASSLARTGDFSGANVLTF. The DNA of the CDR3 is TGTGCCAGCAGCTTGGCAAGGACAGGGGATTTCTCTGGGGCCAACGTCCTGACTTTC.

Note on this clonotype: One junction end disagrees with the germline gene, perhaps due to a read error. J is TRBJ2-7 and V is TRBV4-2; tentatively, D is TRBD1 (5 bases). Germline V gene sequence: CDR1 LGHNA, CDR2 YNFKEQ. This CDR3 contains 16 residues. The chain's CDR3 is CASNQGSSTEKGEQYF. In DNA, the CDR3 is TGTGCCAGCAACCAAGGATCCTCGACAGAGAAGGGCGAGCAGTACTTC.

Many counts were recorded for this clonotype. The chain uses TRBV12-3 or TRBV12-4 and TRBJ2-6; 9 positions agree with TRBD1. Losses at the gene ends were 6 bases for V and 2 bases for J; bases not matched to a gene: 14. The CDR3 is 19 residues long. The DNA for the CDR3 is TGTGCCAGCAGCCCCCTTCTTGGACAGGGGTCTACTGGGGCCAACGTCCTGACTTTC. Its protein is CASSPLLGQGSTGANVLTF.

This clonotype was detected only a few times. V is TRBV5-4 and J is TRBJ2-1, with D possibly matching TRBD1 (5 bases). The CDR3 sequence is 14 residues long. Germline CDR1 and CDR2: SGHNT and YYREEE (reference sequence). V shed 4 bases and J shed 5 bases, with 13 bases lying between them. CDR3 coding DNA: TGTGCCAGCAGCCTACCAGACAGAGACAATGAGCAGTTCTTC. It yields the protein CASSLPDRDNEQFF.

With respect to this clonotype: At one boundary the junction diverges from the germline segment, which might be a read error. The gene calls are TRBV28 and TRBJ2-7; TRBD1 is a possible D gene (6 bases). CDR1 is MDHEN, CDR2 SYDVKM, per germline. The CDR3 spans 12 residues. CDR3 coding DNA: TGTACCAGCACCCAAGAGACCGGGACACAGTACTTC. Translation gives CTSTQETGTQYF.

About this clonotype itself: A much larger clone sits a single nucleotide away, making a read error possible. The CDR3 DNA reads as TGCAGCGTTGAGCTCCTCACTAATGAAAAACTGTTTTTT. Protein: CSVELLTNEKLFF. J is TRBJ1-4 and V is TRBV29-1, with unresolved D. This CDR3 is built from 13 residues. In germline, CDR1 is SQVTM, CDR2 ANQGSEA. The germline V and J ends were trimmed by 3 bases and 2 bases, with 7 bases remaining between them.

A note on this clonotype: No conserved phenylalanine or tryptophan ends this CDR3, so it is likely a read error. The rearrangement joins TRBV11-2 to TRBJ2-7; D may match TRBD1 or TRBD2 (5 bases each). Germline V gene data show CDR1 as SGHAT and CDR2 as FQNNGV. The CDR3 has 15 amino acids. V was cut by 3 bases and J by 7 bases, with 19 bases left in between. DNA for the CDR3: TGTGCCAGCAGCTTTTTTTTAGCTAGTGGGGGAGAGCAGTACCTC. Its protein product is CASSFFLASGGEQYL.

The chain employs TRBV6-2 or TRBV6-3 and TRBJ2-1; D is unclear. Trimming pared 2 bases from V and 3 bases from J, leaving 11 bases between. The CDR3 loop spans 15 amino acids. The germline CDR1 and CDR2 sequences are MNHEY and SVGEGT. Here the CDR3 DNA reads TGTGCCAGCAGTTACAGGAATTTGTTCTACAATGAGCAGTTCTTC. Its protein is CASSYRNLFYNEQFF.

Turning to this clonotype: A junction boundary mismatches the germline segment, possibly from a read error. The CDR3 bases are TGTGCCAGAAGCTTAGAGTTCAGGGTCCAAGAGACCCAGTACTTC. Residues: CARSLEFRVQETQYF. The chain recombines TRBV11-2 with TRBJ2-5, with D possibly TRBD1 on 5 matching bases. The CDR3 length is 15 residues. Per germline, CDR1 SGHAT and CDR2 FQNNGV.

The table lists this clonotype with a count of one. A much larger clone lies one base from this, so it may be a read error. The CDR3 is CASGQGSYETQYF. Here the CDR3 DNA reads TGTGCCAGCGGCCAAGGAAGTTACGAGACCCAGTACTTC. This chain connects TRBV4-2 to TRBJ2-5; D gene unclear. Per germline, CDR1 LGHNA and CDR2 YNFKEQ. The CDR3 spans 13 residues.

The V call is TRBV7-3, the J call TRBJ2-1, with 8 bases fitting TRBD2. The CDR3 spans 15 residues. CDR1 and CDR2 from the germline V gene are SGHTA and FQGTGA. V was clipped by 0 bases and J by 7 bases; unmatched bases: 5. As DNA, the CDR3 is TGTGCCAGCAGCTTAACTGTGACTAGCGCAAATGAGCAGTTCTTC. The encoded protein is CASSLTVTSANEQFF.

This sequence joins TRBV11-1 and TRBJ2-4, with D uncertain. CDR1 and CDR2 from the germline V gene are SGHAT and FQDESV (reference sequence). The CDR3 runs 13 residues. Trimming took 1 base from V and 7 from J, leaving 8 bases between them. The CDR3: CASSLGFRNIQYF. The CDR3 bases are TGTGCCAGCAGCTTAGGCTTTCGGAACATTCAGTACTTC.

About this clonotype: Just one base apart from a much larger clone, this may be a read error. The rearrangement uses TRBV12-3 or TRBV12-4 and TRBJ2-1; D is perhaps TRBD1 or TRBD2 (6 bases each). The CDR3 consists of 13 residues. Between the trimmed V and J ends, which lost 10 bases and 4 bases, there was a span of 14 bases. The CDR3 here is CATGGRQYNEQFF. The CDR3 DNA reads TGTGCCACCGGGGGCAGGCAATACAATGAGCAGTTCTTC.

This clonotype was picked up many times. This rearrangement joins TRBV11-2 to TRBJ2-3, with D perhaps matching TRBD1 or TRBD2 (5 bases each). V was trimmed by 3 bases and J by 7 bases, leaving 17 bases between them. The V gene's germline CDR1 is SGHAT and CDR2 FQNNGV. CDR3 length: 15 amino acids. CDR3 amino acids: CASSFLGRAFYTQYF. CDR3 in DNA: TGTGCCAGCAGCTTCCTGGGGCGGGCCTTCTATACGCAGTATTTT.

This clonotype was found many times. CDR3 DNA: TGTGCCAGCAGCCCAAGGACAGGGGAAGAGCAGTACTTC. Translation: CASSPRTGEEQYF. The chain has TRBV11-3 and TRBJ2-7; 9 bases are shared with TRBD1. This CDR3 has 13 amino acids. Germline assignment: CDR1 SGHNT and CDR2 YENEEA. V was clipped by 5 bases and J by 7 bases; unmatched bases: 6.

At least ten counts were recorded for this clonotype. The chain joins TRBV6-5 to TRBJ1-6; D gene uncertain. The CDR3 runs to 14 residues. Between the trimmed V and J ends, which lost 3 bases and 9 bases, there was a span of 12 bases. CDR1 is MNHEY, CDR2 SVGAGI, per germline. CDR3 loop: CASSYFGRGSPLHF. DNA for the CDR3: TGTGCCAGCAGTTATTTTGGGCGTGGTTCACCCCTCCACTTT.

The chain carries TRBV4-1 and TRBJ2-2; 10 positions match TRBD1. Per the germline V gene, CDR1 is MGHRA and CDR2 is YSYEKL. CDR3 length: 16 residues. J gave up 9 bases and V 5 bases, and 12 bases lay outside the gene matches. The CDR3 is CASSDMDRGLTWELFF. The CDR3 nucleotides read TGCGCCAGCAGCGATATGGACAGGGGGTTAACCTGGGAGCTGTTTTTT.

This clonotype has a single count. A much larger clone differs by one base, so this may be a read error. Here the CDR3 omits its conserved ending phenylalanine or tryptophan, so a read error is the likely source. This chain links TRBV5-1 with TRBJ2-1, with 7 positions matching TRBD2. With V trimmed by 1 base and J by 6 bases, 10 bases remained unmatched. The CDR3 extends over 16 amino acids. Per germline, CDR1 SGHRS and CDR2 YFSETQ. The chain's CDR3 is CASSLSGGSVRNEQFS. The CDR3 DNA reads TGCGCCAGCAGCTTGTCCGGCGGGAGCGTGCGCAATGAGCAGTTCTCC.

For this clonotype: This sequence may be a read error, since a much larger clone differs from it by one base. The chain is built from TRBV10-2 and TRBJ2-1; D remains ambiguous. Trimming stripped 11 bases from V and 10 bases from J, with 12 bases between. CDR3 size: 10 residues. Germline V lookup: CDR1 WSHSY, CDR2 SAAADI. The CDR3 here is CACPEVEQFF. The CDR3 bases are TGCGCCTGCCCCGAGGTAGAGCAGTTCTTC.

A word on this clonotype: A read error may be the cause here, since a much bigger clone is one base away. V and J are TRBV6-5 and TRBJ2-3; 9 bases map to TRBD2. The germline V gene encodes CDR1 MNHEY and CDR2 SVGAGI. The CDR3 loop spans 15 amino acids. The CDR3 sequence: CAISYLSGRTDTQYF. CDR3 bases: TGTGCCATCAGTTACCTCAGCGGGAGGACAGATACGCAGTATTTT.

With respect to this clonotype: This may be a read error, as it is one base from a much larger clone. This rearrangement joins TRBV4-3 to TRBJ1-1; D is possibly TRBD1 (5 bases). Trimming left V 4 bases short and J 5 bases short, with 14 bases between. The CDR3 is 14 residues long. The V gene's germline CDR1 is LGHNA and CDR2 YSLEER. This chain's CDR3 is CASSREAQATEAFF. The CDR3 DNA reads TGCGCCAGCAGCCGAGAAGCACAGGCTACTGAAGCTTTCTTT.

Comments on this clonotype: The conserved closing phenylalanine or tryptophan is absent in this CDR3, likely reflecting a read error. CDR3 nucleotides: TGTGCCTGCAGCTTCACGGCCCACTACAATGAGCAGTTCTCC. Residues: CACSFTAHYNEQFS. This chain links TRBV11-2 with TRBJ2-1; D not resolved. CDR1 is SGHAT and CDR2 is FQNNGV in the germline V gene. The length of the CDR3 is 14 residues.

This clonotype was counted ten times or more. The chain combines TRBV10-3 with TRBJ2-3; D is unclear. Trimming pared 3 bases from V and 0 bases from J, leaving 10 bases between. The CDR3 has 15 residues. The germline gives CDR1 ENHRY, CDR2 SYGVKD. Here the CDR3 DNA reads TGTGCCATCAGTGACCCGGCCACTAGCACAGATACGCAGTATTTT. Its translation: CAISDPATSTDTQYF.

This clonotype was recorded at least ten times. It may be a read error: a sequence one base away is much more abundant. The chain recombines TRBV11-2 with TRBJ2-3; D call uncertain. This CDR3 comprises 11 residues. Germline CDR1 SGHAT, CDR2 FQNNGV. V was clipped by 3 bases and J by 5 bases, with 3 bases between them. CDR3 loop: CASSFIDTQYF. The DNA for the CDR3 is TGTGCCAGCAGCTTTATAGATACGCAGTATTTT.

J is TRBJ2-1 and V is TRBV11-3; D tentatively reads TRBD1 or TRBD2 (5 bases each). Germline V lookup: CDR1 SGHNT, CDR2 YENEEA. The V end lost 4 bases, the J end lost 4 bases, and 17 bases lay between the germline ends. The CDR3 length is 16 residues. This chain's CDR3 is CASSWVRGSSYNEQFF. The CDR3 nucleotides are TGTGCCAGCAGCTGGGTGAGGGGTAGCTCATACAATGAGCAGTTCTTC.

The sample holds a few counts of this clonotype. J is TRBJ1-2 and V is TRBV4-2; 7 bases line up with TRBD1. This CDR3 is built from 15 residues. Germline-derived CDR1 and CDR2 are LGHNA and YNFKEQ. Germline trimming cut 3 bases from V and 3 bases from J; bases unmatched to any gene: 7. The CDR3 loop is CASSQDPGQYYGYTF. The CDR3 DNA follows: TGTGCCAGCAGCCAGGATCCGGGACAGTACTATGGCTACACCTTC.

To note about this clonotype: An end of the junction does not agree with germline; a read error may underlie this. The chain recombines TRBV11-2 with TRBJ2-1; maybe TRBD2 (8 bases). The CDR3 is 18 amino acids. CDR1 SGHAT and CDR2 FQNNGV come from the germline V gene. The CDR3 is CAISLDRGQDGGDNEQFF. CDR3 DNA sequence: TGTGCCATCAGCTTAGATAGAGGACAGGACGGGGGGGACAATGAGCAGTTCTTC.

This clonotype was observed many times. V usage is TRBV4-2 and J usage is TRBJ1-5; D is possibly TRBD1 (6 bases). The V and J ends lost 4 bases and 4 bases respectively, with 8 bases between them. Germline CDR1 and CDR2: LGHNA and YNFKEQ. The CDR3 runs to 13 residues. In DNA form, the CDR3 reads TGTGCCAGCAGCCGGGACATGAATCAGCCCCAGCATTTT. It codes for CASSRDMNQPQHF.

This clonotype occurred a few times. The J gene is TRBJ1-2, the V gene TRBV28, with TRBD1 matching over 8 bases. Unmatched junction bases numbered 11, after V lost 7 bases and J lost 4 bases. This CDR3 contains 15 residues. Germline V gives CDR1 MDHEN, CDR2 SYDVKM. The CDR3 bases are TGTGCCAGCACTTCTCTAGCAGGACAGGGCTATGGCTACACCTTC. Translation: CASTSLAGQGYGYTF.

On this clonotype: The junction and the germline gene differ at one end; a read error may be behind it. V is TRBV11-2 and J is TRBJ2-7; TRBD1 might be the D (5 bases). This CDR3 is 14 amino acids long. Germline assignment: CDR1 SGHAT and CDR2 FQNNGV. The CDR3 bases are TGTGCCAACAGCTTAGGGCAGGGTAACTACGAACAGTACTTC. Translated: CANSLGQGNYEQYF. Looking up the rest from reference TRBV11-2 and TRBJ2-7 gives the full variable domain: EAGVAQSPRYKIIEKRQSVAFWCNPISGHATLYWYQQILGQGPKLLIQFQNNGVVDDSQLPKDRFSAERLKGVDSTLKIQPAKLEDSAVYLCANSLGQGNYEQYFGPGTRLTVT.